This T cell receptor (beta chain) was recorded in a study of immune heterogeneity within non-small cell lung tumors. Per sample, around 0.65 ug of bulk tumor genomic DNA was the template used. Several widely spaced biopsies per primary tumor were taken during surgery. Untreated, newly diagnosed non-small cell lung cancer patients underwent curative surgery. Germline-derived CDR1 and CDR2 are LNHDA and SQIVND (reference sequence). This CDR3 spans 13 amino acids. The germline V and J ends were trimmed by 6 bases and 7 bases, with 13 bases remaining between them. TCR beta CDR3 was amplified by multiplex PCR, first round approximately 9 cycles, 32 V and 13 J primers. TCRdb called the multiplex PCR reads again in MiXCR, with one record for every CDR3 protein. Of about 21,000 distinct CDR3 sequences listed, around 26% are singletons.

Sequencing input: lung tumor tissue. This sequence was found in a man aged 40-49 years with non-small cell lung cancer. V is TRBV19 and J is TRBJ2-1; a weak D match, TRBD2 (6 bases). The CDR3 region has the DNA TGTGCCAGTAGAGAAAGCGGGTTAAATGAGCAGTTCTTC. This sequence encodes CASRESGLNEQFF.